The clone carrying this T cell receptor beta chain was found once. What it binds is not known. Trimming stripped 5 bases from V and 1 base from J, with 11 bases between. CDR1 and CDR2 from the germline V gene are SEHNR and FQNEAQ (reference sequence). The CDR3 spans 14 residues. The method was immunoSEQ multiplex PCR; TCRdb's version includes in-frame clones alone and lacks a portion of them. The sample holds some 160,000 clones, about 92% seen once. This specimen comes from a study of T cell responses to AZD1222 COVID-19 vaccine. Overall study context: The study pooled second doses at about 4 or about 12 weeks.

Findings and limits, study-wide: White British ancestry dominated among donors, who included more females, and clonal diversity was possibly underestimated. Per reports, nearly half of all spike-specific TCRs target regions that are unmutated in variants. There were repertoire samples only from the period after the peak T cell response.

The sequence was obtained from an adult in good health. This sample comprised peripheral blood, obtained on day 0 of AZD1222 vaccination. This chain connects TRBV7-9 to TRBJ1-2; D not resolved. This CDR3 is CASSRLGSNYGYTF. The CDR3 coding sequence is TGTGCCAGCAGCCGGTTGGGCAGTAACTATGGCTACACCTTC.